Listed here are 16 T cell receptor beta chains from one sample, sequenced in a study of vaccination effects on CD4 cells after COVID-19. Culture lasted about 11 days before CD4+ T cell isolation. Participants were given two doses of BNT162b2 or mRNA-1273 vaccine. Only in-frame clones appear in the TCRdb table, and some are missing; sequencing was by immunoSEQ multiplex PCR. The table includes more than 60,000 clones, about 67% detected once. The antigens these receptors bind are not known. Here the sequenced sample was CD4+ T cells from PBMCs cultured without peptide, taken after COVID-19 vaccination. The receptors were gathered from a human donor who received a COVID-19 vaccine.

The CDR3 here is CASSDIGTRSYEQYV. As DNA, the CDR3 is TGTGCCAGCAGTGATATTGGGACTCGGAGCTACGAGCAGTACGTC. This chain connects TRBV2 to TRBJ2-7; a possible D gene is TRBD2 (6 bases). Germline CDR1 reads SNHLY; CDR2 reads FYNNEI. V lost 3 bases and J lost 3, with 15 bases in between. This CDR3 comprises 15 residues.

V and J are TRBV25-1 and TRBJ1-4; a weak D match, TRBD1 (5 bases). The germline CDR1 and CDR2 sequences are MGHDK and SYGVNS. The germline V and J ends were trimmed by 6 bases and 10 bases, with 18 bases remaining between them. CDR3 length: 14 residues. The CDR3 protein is CASRSTSGSGKLFF. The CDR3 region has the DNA TGTGCCAGCAGGAGCACGTCAGGGAGCGGAAAACTGTTTTTT.

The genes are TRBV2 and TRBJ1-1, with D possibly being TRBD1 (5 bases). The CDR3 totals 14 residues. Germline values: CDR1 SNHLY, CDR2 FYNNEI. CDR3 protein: CAKGAETENTEAFF. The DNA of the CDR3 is TGTGCTAAGGGAGCGGAGACAGAGAACACTGAAGCTTTCTTT.

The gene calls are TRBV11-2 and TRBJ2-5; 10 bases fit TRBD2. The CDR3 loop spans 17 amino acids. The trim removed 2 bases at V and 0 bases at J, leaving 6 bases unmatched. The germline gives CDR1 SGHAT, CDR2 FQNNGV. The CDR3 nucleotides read TGTGCCAGCAGCTTAAGTTTTGGGACTAGCGACCAAGAGACCCAGTACTTC. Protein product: CASSLSFGTSDQETQYF.

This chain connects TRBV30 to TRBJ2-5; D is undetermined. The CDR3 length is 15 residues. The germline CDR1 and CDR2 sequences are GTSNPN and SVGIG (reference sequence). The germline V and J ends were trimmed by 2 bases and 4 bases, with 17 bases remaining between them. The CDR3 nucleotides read TGTGCCTGGAGTAACGACGGGCGGTCGGGAGAGACCCAGTACTTC. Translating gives CAWSNDGRSGETQYF.

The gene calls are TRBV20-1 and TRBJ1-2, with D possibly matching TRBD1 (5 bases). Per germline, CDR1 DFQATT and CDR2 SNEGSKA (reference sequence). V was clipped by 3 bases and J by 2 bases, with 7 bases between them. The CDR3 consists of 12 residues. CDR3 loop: CSASQGNYGYTF. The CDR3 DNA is TGCAGTGCTAGTCAGGGCAACTATGGCTACACCTTC.

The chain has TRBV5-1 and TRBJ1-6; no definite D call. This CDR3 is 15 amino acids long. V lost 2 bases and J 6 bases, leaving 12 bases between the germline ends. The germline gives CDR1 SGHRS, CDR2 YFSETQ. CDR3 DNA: TGCGCCAGCAGCTTTTCGAACACCCTTAATTCACCCCTCCACTTT. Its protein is CASSFSNTLNSPLHF.

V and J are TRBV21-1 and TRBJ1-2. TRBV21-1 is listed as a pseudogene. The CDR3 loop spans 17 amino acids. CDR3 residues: CASKSGGVFRVTGGYTF. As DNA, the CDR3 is TGTGCCAGCAAAAGCGGAGGGGTTTTCAGGGTCACAGGTGGCTACACCTTC.

The CDR3 protein is CATSDPGQGGFEPQHF. The CDR3 nucleotides are TGTGCCACCAGTGATCCGGGACAGGGAGGGTTTGAGCCCCAGCATTTT. The rearrangement joins TRBV24-1 to TRBJ1-5; 9 bases agree with TRBD1. V gave up 3 bases and J gave up 8 bases; unmatched junction bases: 10. The germline V gene encodes CDR1 KGHDR and CDR2 SFDVKD. The CDR3 runs to 16 residues.

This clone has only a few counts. The CDR3 region has the DNA TGTGCCTGGAGCGGTCCCCGGGACAGGGGTGATTCACCCCTCCACTTT. It is translated as CAWSGPRDRGDSPLHF. V usage is TRBV30 and J usage is TRBJ1-6; 10 bases match TRBD1. Germline CDR1 and CDR2: GTSNPN and SVGIG (reference sequence). Germline trimming cut 3 bases from V and 8 bases from J; bases unmatched to any gene: 10. The CDR3 has 16 residues.

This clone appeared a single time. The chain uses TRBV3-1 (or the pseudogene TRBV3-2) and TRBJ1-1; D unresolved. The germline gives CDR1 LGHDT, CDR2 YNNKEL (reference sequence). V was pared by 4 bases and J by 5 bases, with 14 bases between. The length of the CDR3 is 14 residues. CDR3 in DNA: TGTGCCAGCAGCCGCCGGGTTGGGAGGACTGAAGCTTTCTTT. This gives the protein CASSRRVGRTEAFF.

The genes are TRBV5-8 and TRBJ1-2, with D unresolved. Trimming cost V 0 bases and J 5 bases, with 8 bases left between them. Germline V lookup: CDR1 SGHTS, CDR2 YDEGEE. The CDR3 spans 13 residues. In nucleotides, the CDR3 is TGTGCCAGCAGCTTGGGTATTTCATATGGCTACACCTTC. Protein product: CASSLGISYGYTF.

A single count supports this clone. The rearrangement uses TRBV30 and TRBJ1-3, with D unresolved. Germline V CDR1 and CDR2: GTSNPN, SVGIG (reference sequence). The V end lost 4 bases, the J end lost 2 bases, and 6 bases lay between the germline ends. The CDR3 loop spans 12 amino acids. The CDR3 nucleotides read TGTGCCTGGACTAGAACTGGAAACACCATATATTTT. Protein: CAWTRTGNTIYF.

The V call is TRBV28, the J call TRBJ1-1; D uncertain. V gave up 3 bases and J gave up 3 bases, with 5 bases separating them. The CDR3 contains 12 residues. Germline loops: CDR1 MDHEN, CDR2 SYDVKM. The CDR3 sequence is CASSFRHTEAFF. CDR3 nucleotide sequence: TGTGCCAGCAGTTTCCGACACACTGAAGCTTTCTTT.

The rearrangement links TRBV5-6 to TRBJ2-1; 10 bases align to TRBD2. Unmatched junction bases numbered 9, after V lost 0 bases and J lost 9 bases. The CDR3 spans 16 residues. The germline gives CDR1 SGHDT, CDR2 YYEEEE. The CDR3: CASSLDVAGGPVEQFF. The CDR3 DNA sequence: TGTGCCAGCAGCTTGGATGTAGCGGGGGGTCCGGTTGAGCAGTTCTTC.

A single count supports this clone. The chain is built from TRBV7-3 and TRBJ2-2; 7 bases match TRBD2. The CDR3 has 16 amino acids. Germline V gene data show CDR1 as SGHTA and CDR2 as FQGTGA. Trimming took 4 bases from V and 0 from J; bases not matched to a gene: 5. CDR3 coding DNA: TGTGCCAGCAGCTATTCTAGCGGTGCGAACACCGGGGAGCTGTTTTTT. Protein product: CASSYSSGANTGELFF.